This TCR beta chain was identified during a study of T cell responses to AZD1222 COVID-19 vaccine. Assay: immunoSEQ multiplex PCR; the TCRdb copy retains only in-frame clones and omits some. The data show around 140,000 clones, almost 95% seen once. Whole-study results and caveats: The repertoires were collected only after the peak T cell response. Donors were largely white British and mainly female; clonal diversity was possibly underestimated.

V lost 5 bases to trimming and J lost 4 bases; unmatched junction nucleotides: 5. The CDR3 totals 15 residues. CDR1 and CDR2 from the germline V gene are SGHTA and FQGNSA. On this clone itself: Its antigen is still unknown.

Sequenced material: peripheral blood, taken 28 days after the second AZD1222 dose. The sequence was obtained from an adult who received the AZD1222 COVID-19 vaccine. The rearrangement uses TRBV7-2 and TRBJ1-3; 10 bases agree with TRBD1. CDR3 bases: TGTGCCAGCAGCCCCGGGACAGGGGACGGAAACACCATATATTTT. Amino acid sequence: CASSPGTGDGNTIYF.